A selection of T cell receptor beta chains follows, all from one sample in a study of technical replicates of blood from a handful of donors. Clones were read by immunoSEQ multiplex PCR, and TCRdb kept only the in-frame ones, dropping some. There are 65,000 to 85,000 clones in the sample; approximately 94% occur only once, and 0.3% to 0.45% lies in the top ten. The specimen sequenced was T cells isolated from PBMCs. The receptors were gathered from a human donor in good health. Each CDR3 is given with its conserved first and last residue. Each record gives: V gene, CDR3 protein.

V gene: TRBV5-4
CDR3 protein: CASSPGGEGVTDTQYF

V gene: TRBV21-1
CDR3 protein: CASSKGHRSYEQYF

V gene: TRBV30
CDR3 protein: CAWSPSSAYEQYF

V gene: TRBV7-2
CDR3 protein: CASSLSQGAVQPQHF

V gene: TRBV21-1
CDR3 protein: CASSKTRGSADYGYTF

V gene: TRBV2
CDR3 protein: CATGTVYEQYF

V gene: TRBV27
CDR3 protein: CASSSGEGVYGYTF

V gene: TRBV5-1
CDR3 protein: CASRPQGGNTEAFF

V gene: TRBV11-2
CDR3 protein: CASSLPTHTEAFF

V gene: TRBV7-8
CDR3 protein: CASSDGLAGVYEQYF

V gene: TRBV7-6
CDR3 protein: CASSTPGGDSTDTQYF

V gene: TRBV7-8
CDR3 protein: CASSPGTYGYTF

V gene: TRBV7-9
CDR3 protein: CASSSGRGWDLEQFF

V gene: TRBV7-2
CDR3 protein: CASSLQGSGNTIYF

V gene: TRBV9
CDR3 protein: CASSMTGAQTTGELFF

V gene: TRBV5-6
CDR3 protein: CASRTGGYGYTF

V gene: TRBV6-6
CDR3 protein: CASSYSGGGADTQYF

V gene: TRBV30
CDR3 protein: CAWAGGPPYNEQFF

V gene: TRBV14
CDR3 protein: CASRGTTTYEQYF

V gene: TRBV28
CDR3 protein: CASSFYGQGGEKLFF

V gene: TRBV6-6
CDR3 protein: CASSYQREVDNEQFF

V gene: TRBV25-1
CDR3 protein: CASSAGTGGYGYTF

V gene: TRBV4-3
CDR3 protein: CASSQVKHWGPGYTF

V gene: TRBV29-1
CDR3 protein: CSVDSGTYNEQFF

V gene: TRBV6-5
CDR3 protein: CASSLRQDGAENGYTF

V gene: TRBV18
CDR3 protein: CASSPTSYEQYF

V gene: TRBV19
CDR3 protein: CASSAVSNQPQHF

V gene: TRBV12-1
CDR3 protein: CASSFDDRGEVTEAFF

V gene: TRBV11-3
CDR3 protein: CASSLSVMNTEAFF

V gene: TRBV4-1
CDR3 protein: CASSQTTGNYGYTF

V gene: TRBV11-2
CDR3 protein: CASSLESRGEKLFF

V gene: TRBV27
CDR3 protein: CASSFGGAPYEQYF

V gene: TRBV10-3
CDR3 protein: CAISAGTGYGYTF

V gene: TRBV9
CDR3 protein: CASSVRDRVDYGYTF

V gene: TRBV6-6
CDR3 protein: CASSGEKLFF

V gene: TRBV7-9
CDR3 protein: CASSPGVFAQETQYF

V gene: TRBV28
CDR3 protein: CASSPQVLAGGLMDF

V gene: TRBV28
CDR3 protein: CASSLSGSGYTF

V gene: TRBV12-5
CDR3 protein: CASGLPGLSEAFF

V gene: TRBV10-3
CDR3 protein: CAATGALGTEAFF

V gene: TRBV7-8
CDR3 protein: CASSLPRTGLGNEQFF

V gene: TRBV14
CDR3 protein: CASSQMRTRQETQYF

V gene: TRBV6-4
CDR3 protein: CASSTGVISYEQYF

V gene: TRBV25-1
CDR3 protein: CASSEYNTNTGELFF

V gene: TRBV11-3
CDR3 protein: CASSFQANTEAFF

V gene: TRBV5-3
CDR3 protein: CARSLGRYEQYF

V gene: TRBV28
CDR3 protein: CASRVLVGFYEQYF